Listed here are 26 T cell receptor beta chains from one sample, sequenced in a study of post-analysis software for immune sequencing data. Presence of unique molecular identifiers characterized the TCR beta cDNA libraries. TCRdb used MiXCR to reprocess the PCR reads, holding one entry per CDR3 protein. Here the sample spans about half a million distinct CDR3 sequences, less than 40% being singletons. General study findings and limits: Five TRBV segments, TRBV5-6, TRBV5-1 and TRBV20-1 among them, were found more frequent in patients than controls.

These receptors lack a known antigen. The sequenced material came from blood. The receptors here all came from a girl younger than 18 with multiple sclerosis.

In this sample, this clonotype turned up a few times. The chain has TRBV5-1 and TRBJ2-2, with D possibly being TRBD1 (5 bases). This CDR3 contains 15 residues. Per the germline V gene, CDR1 is SGHRS and CDR2 is YFSETQ. Trimming left V 3 bases short and J 1 base short, with 10 bases between. CDR3 nucleotide sequence: TGCGCCAGCAGCTGGCCAGGACAGAACACCGGGGAGCTGTTTTTT. It is translated as CASSWPGQNTGELFF.

DNA for the CDR3: TGTGCCAGCGCCTCTTCGGCTAGCGGGGGGCCCAATGAGCAGTTCTTC. It translates to CASASSASGGPNEQFF. The chain joins TRBV28 to TRBJ2-1; 11 bases align to TRBD2. CDR3 length: 16 amino acids. In germline, CDR1 is MDHEN, CDR2 SYDVKM. The V gene end was trimmed by 8 bases and the J gene end by 6 bases; junction bases not matched to a gene: 12.

This clonotype showed up many times. One junction end disagrees with the germline gene, perhaps due to a read error. The chain has TRBV5-1 and TRBJ2-1; 8 nucleotides agree with TRBD1. Per the germline V gene, CDR1 is SGHRS and CDR2 is YFSETQ. The CDR3 runs 14 residues. CDR3 nucleotides: TGTGCCAGCAGTCTAGGACAGGGCTACAATGAGCAGTTCTTC. It specifies CASSLGQGYNEQFF.

CDR3 protein: CASSLIPDEKLFF. The CDR3 DNA reads as TGTGCCAGCAGTTTAATCCCGGACGAAAAACTGTTTTTT. The chain couples TRBV28 to TRBJ1-4; D is unclear. Germline CDR1 and CDR2: MDHEN and SYDVKM. The CDR3 has 13 amino acids. Trimming removed 2 bases at V and 8 bases at J, with 9 bases between.

This clonotype has more than one count but fewer than ten. The gene calls are TRBV5-1 and TRBJ2-1; D unclear. This CDR3 region has 15 residues. Trimming shortened V by 4 bases and J by 0 bases, and 11 bases separated the two germline ends. Germline CDR1 and CDR2: SGHRS and YFSETQ. CDR3 sequence reads: CASSPGSSSYNEQFF. The CDR3 DNA follows: TGCGCCAGCAGCCCGGGTTCCAGCTCCTACAATGAGCAGTTCTTC.

In its sample, this clonotype was seen a few times. V is TRBV20-1 and J is TRBJ2-7; unclear D gene. Per germline, CDR1 DFQATT and CDR2 SNEGSKA (reference sequence). V was clipped by 4 bases and J by 3 bases, with 1 base between them. This CDR3 is 9 amino acids long. CDR3 sequence (DNA): TGCAGTGCTAACTACGAGCAGTACTTC. Amino acid sequence: CSANYEQYF.

This chain uses TRBV12-3 or TRBV12-4 with TRBJ2-7; 9 bases match TRBD1. The CDR3 is 15 residues long. Germline trimming cut 4 bases from V and 4 bases from J; bases unmatched to any gene: 8. For the CDR3, the DNA is TGTGCCAGCAGTTCCCGGGACAGGGTTTTTTACGAGCAGTACTTC. It translates to CASSSRDRVFYEQYF.

This clonotype was seen a few times. This chain connects TRBV6-6 to TRBJ1-2; a possible D gene is TRBD1 (6 bases). The V end lost 1 base, the J end lost 4 bases, and 13 bases lay between the germline ends. The germline CDR1 and CDR2 sequences are MNHNY and SVGAGI (reference sequence). The CDR3 extends over 15 amino acids. CDR3 in amino acids: CASSYLDRPTYGYTF. The CDR3, as DNA: TGTGCCAGCAGTTACTTAGACAGGCCTACCTATGGCTACACCTTC.

The rearrangement links TRBV12-3 or TRBV12-4 to TRBJ1-2; D gene ambiguous. Trimming cost V 3 bases and J 8 bases, with 10 bases left between them. The CDR3 sequence is 12 residues long. This chain's CDR3 is CASSLEVRGYTF. In nucleotides, the CDR3 is TGTGCCAGCAGTTTGGAGGTTCGCGGCTACACCTTC.

As regards this clonotype: Compared with germline, one end of the junction differs, possibly owing to a read error. The chain carries TRBV9 and TRBJ2-2, with D perhaps being TRBD1 or TRBD2 (7 bases each). CDR1 is SGDLS, CDR2 YYNGEE, per germline. The CDR3 is 15 amino acids. The CDR3 DNA follows: TGTGCCAGCAGCGTAGCGGCAGGGGGGGCCGGGGAGCGGTTTTTT. Its protein is CASSVAAGGAGERFF.

The chain employs TRBV5-1 and TRBJ1-2; 10 bases are a match to TRBD1. With V trimmed by 8 bases and J by 10 bases, 14 bases remained unmatched. Per germline, CDR1 SGHRS and CDR2 YFSETQ. The CDR3 extends over 14 amino acids. The CDR3 sequence is CARGSGGTGALYTF. The CDR3 DNA sequence: TGCGCCAGAGGATCTGGAGGGACAGGGGCTCTCTACACCTTC.

This clonotype appeared once. This chain connects TRBV20-1 to TRBJ2-3; 9 nucleotides agree with TRBD2. This CDR3 region has 17 residues. The V segment lost 1 base and the J segment 0 bases; nucleotides outside the gene matches: 8. Germline lookup yields CDR1 DFQATT and CDR2 SNEGSKA (reference sequence). CDR3 residues: CSARVAGAQSSTDTQYF. The CDR3 DNA reads TGCAGTGCTAGAGTAGCGGGGGCCCAATCTAGCACAGATACGCAGTATTTT.

The chain carries TRBV7-4 and TRBJ2-7, with 11 bases aligning to TRBD1. The CDR3 is 20 residues long. Germline V lookup: CDR1 SGHVT, CDR2 SQSDAQ. V lost 8 bases to trimming and J lost 0 bases; unmatched junction nucleotides: 21. CDR3 region: CASGTDRGLRRLQSSYEQYF. CDR3 in DNA: TGTGCCAGCGGCACGGACAGGGGGCTCCGCCGACTGCAGAGCTCCTACGAGCAGTACTTC.

This clonotype was seen only a few times. The gene calls are TRBV20-1 and TRBJ2-7, with 8 bases aligning to TRBD2. Unmatched junction bases numbered 12, after V lost 6 bases and J lost 5 bases. CDR3 size: 14 residues. The germline CDR1 and CDR2 sequences are DFQATT and SNEGSKA (reference sequence). The CDR3 region is CSALGVAGNHEQYF. Here the CDR3 DNA reads TGCAGTGCGCTAGGGGTAGCGGGGAACCACGAGCAGTACTTC.

In this sample, this clonotype turned up a few times. This sequence joins TRBV7-2 and TRBJ2-3; D is undetermined. The germline CDR1 and CDR2 sequences are SGHTA and FQGNSA. The V end lost 1 base, the J end lost 5 bases, and 10 bases lay between the germline ends. The CDR3 has 14 residues. The CDR3, as DNA: TGTGCCAGCAGCTTAGATGTGGGCCGAGATACGCAGTATTTT. This encodes CASSLDVGRDTQYF. Variable domain in full (rest from reference TRBV7-2 and TRBJ2-3): GAGVSQSPSNKVTEKGKDVELRCDPISGHTALYWYRQSLGQGLEFLIYFQGNSAPDKSGLPSDRFSAERTGGSVSTLTIQRTQQEDSAVYLCASSLDVGRDTQYFGPGTRLTVL.

This clonotype was observed a few times. The chain is built from TRBV29-1 and TRBJ1-2; weak D call: TRBD1 (5 bases). Trimming stripped 4 bases from V and 7 bases from J, with 16 bases between. CDR1 is SQVTM and CDR2 is ANQGSEA in the germline V gene. The CDR3 runs to 13 residues. CDR3 bases: TGCAGCGTTGGGCCAGGGTGGGGGTCTGGCTACACCTTC. Protein product: CSVGPGWGSGYTF.

The V gene is TRBV3-1, the J gene TRBJ2-5; 7 bases fit TRBD2. CDR1 is LGHDT and CDR2 is YNNKEL in the germline V gene (reference sequence). The junction had 9 bases not matched to a gene; V was cut back by 4 bases and J by 7 bases. The CDR3 length is 14 residues. CDR3 sequence (DNA): TGTGCCAGCAGCCCCTCCTCTGGGGGGGGGACCCAGTACTTC. Residues: CASSPSSGGGTQYF.

The V call is TRBV20-1, the J call TRBJ2-1; D is tentatively TRBD1 or TRBD2 (5 bases each). The CDR3 spans 11 residues. Germline assignment: CDR1 DFQATT and CDR2 SNEGSKA (reference sequence). V shed 4 bases and J shed 9 bases, with 10 bases lying between them. The CDR3: CSATPGTEQFF. The CDR3 region has the DNA TGCAGTGCTACCCCGGGGACTGAGCAGTTCTTC.

This clonotype has a single count. The chain carries TRBV24-1 and TRBJ2-7; 7 bases fit TRBD2. Judging by the DNA end, TRBJ2-5 fits better; the J call may be wrong. CDR3 size: 17 residues. Per the germline V gene, CDR1 is KGHDR and CDR2 is SFDVKD. CDR3 bases: TGTGCCACCAGTGGGGTAGGGGAGGGTCCTATCCAAGAGACCCAGTACTTC. Translation gives CATSGVGEGPIQETQYF.

The genes are TRBV3-1 and TRBJ2-3; no clear D. Trimming removed 4 bases at V and 9 bases at J, with 8 bases between. The V gene's germline CDR1 is LGHDT and CDR2 YNNKEL (reference sequence). The length of the CDR3 is 11 residues. The CDR3 spells CASSLYVTQYF. Written as DNA, the CDR3 is TGTGCCAGCAGCCTGTATGTGACGCAGTATTTT.

The rearrangement joins TRBV5-1 to TRBJ1-2, with D hard to call. Germline loops: CDR1 SGHRS, CDR2 YFSETQ. Trimming took 1 base from V and 4 from J, leaving 14 bases between them. The CDR3 loop spans 15 amino acids. The CDR3 reads CASSLIPDYSYGYTF. The CDR3 DNA is TGCGCCAGCAGCTTGATTCCAGACTACTCCTATGGCTACACCTTC.

J is TRBJ2-7 and V is TRBV20-1; D not certain. The CDR3 sequence is 14 residues long. Trimming removed 1 base from V and 1 base from J, with 11 bases in between. The germline gives CDR1 DFQATT, CDR2 SNEGSKA (reference sequence). The CDR3 bases are TGCAGTGCTAGAGGCCAGCTACCGTCCTACGAGCAGTACTTC. It is translated as CSARGQLPSYEQYF.

This clonotype has at least ten counts. This chain links TRBV29-1 with TRBJ1-1; possible D gene TRBD1, 5 bases. The CDR3 sequence is 12 residues long. V was pared by 7 bases and J by 5 bases, with 14 bases between. Germline V gene data show CDR1 as SQVTM and CDR2 as ANQGSEA. CDR3 loop: CSGSGRGTEAFF. CDR3 sequence (DNA): TGCAGCGGATCGGGTCGGGGGACTGAAGCTTTCTTT. Full variable domain (outside the CDR3, taken from reference TRBV29-1 and TRBJ1-1): SAVISQKPSRDICQRGTSLTIQCQVDSQVTMMFWYRQQPGQSLTLIATANQGSEATYESGFVIDKFPISRPNLTFSTLTVSNMSPEDSSIYLCSGSGRGTEAFFGQGTRLTVV.

Details on this clonotype: Compared with germline, one end of the junction differs, possibly owing to a read error. This chain connects TRBV29-1 to TRBJ2-4, with D maybe TRBD2 (5 bases). CDR3 size: 12 residues. The germline gives CDR1 SQVTM, CDR2 ANQGSEA. CDR3 sequence (DNA): TGCAGCGGTGAACGGGGTGGGGATGAGCAGTACTTC. Its protein product is CSGERGGDEQYF.

This chain links TRBV13 with TRBJ1-1, with no clear D. V was trimmed by 2 bases and J by 7 bases, leaving 5 bases between them. Germline V gene lookup returns CDR1 PRHDT and CDR2 FYEKMQ (reference sequence). This CDR3 has 11 amino acids. CDR3 coding DNA: TGTGCCAGCAGCTTACGTAATGAAGCTTTCTTT. This translates into CASSLRNEAFF.

The V call is TRBV18, the J call TRBJ2-1; D is possibly TRBD1 or TRBD2 (6 bases each). The CDR3 length is 16 residues. Trimming removed 2 bases from V and 8 bases from J, with 19 bases in between. The germline V gene encodes CDR1 KGHSH and CDR2 LQKENI. This CDR3 reads CASSPIRGRENDEQFF. The DNA for the CDR3 is TGTGCCAGCTCACCAATTCGGGGGCGCGAAAATGATGAGCAGTTCTTC.